This TCR beta chain was sequenced during a study of blood T cell repertoires in COVID-19 (TCRdb year 2020). Regarding the complete study: The collaborator samples originated in the United States, Italy and Spain and spanned the acute and convalescent phases of COVID-19. The material from the prospective study consisted of cDNA or gDNA derived from T cells, B-cell-depleted T cells, or PBMCs. The dataset comprised deeply sampled blood TCRbeta repertoires from subjects exposed to, actively infected with, or recovered from COVID-19. A freely available public database, intended as a resource for researchers studying the immune response to SARS-CoV-2, is where the repertoires were released. The samples were drawn from the first 160 participants of the ongoing ImmuneRACE study and from 950 to 1,500 subjects provided by 6 global collaborators. Nearly every sample came with metadata listing a de-identified subject ID, COVID-19 status, age in years and sex. Where available, HLA class I and class II types were obtained from metadata supplied by the sample provider rather than from assay-based typing.

TCRbeta CDR3 regions were amplified from genomic DNA by means of the immunoSEQ Assay, a bias-controlled multiplex PCR. Turning to the authors' computational methods: The number of nucleated cells in each sample was estimated by amplification of reference gene primers within the assay. To quantify the absolute abundance of each unique TCRbeta CDR3 rearrangement, sequence reads were collapsed and filtered. For each sample, productive Simpson clonality was calculated as the square root of Simpson's diversity index over productive rearrangements. Here the immuneACCESS table is served through TCRdb, limited to in-frame sequences with V and J called. Missing clones are a known gap in these copies; in checked studies unresolved V genes cover under half, and the rest lacks a known reason. That table supplies the V and J calls and clone size; D and trimming were determined from the DNA. The sample table holds roughly 160,000 clones, of which more than 80% were seen once. Together, the top ten hold about 12% of the sample.

Participants in the prospective study were aged roughly 18 to 100 years, lived in some 24 United States geographic areas, and enrolled through a virtual design. In the prospective study, participants were assigned to cohorts based on the clinical history participants reported in a screening survey and a study questionnaire. ImmuneRACE Cohort 3 recovered participants were defined by two consecutive negative NP/OP PCR tests, healthcare professional clearance, or symptom resolution. In the prospective study, mobile phlebotomists collected whole blood, serum and a nasopharyngeal or oropharyngeal swab from each participant. Over an approximately 2-month period, participants in the prospective study had the option of providing additional blood draws and questionnaires. Prospective study blood samples were shipped either frozen or at room temperature before DNA extraction. Comments on this clone: The antigen it recognizes is unknown. Base qualities are not recorded, but no much larger clone differs from it by a single base.

Trimming at the junction amounts to 6 bases on V and 1 base on J, and the germline ends lie 12 bases apart. According to the germline V gene (reference sequence), CDR1 reads MNHEY and CDR2 reads SMNVEV. Reading from cysteine to phenylalanine, the CDR3 counts 14 amino acids. This entry keeps only the CDR3 DNA: 42 bases, framed from base 1. The paper as a whole reports these results and caveats: The quantity of clinical and demographic metadata differed by source and by participant and was supplied without curation.

The sequence joins TRBV27 to TRBJ1-1, with no D gene named confidently. This clonotype was obtained from a man aged 50 to 59 who had recovered from COVID-19. Sequencing used PBMCs or T cells enriched from blood (not recorded which). The bases are TGTGCCAGCAGGCGGGTTCAGCAGAACACTGAAGCTTTCTTT. It is translated as CASRRVQQNTEAFF.